The 19 T cell receptor beta chains below all came from one sample that was sequenced in a study of MAIT cells during Salmonella Paratyphi A infection. Notes on the study in general: Infection appeared not to change oligoclonal MAIT cell TRBV usage, which favoured TRBV20 and TRBV6.

Time point of the sample: after infection, following antibiotic treatment. MAIT cells were sorted by flow cytometry as Valpha7.2+ CD161+ T cells. MiXCR, applied by TCRdb to the 5' RACE reads, yields one record per CDR3 protein. The table has over a thousand distinct CDR3 sequences, 66% seen once; the top ten hold around half. Their specific antigens are unknown. The specimen comprised MAIT cells from blood, sampled at the last sampling point of the challenge study. The receptors here all came from a person aged 18 to 70 who was deliberately infected with Salmonella Paratyphi A in a paratyphoid fever challenge study.

About this clonotype itself: Possible read error: a much larger clone is one base away. The chain joins TRBV30 to TRBJ2-7, with D possibly matching TRBD1 (6 bases). The V end lost 4 bases, the J end lost 2 bases, and 15 bases lay between the germline ends. The CDR3 has 14 residues. Germline-derived CDR1 and CDR2 are GTSNPN and SVGIG (reference sequence). The CDR3 is CAWIVHREPYEQYF. DNA for the CDR3: TGTGCCTGGATTGTACACAGGGAGCCCTACGAGCAGTACTTC.

The chain recombines TRBV20-1 with TRBJ2-5; 8 bases map to TRBD1. V lost 6 bases and J lost 0; bases outside the gene matches: 6. CDR3 length: 14 residues. Germline V gene sequence: CDR1 DFQATT, CDR2 SNEGSKA (reference sequence). In DNA form, the CDR3 reads TGCAGTGCCAACCGGGACAGGTACCAAGAGACCCAGTACTTC. Translating it yields CSANRDRYQETQYF.

The chain uses TRBV20-1 and TRBJ2-7; 10 bases are shared with TRBD2. From germline, CDR1 is DFQATT and CDR2 SNEGSKA (reference sequence). Trimming at V came to 7 bases and at J to 4 bases, leaving 7 bases not matched to a gene. There are 13 residues in the CDR3. The CDR3 bases are TGCAGTGTTATGAGCGGGGGGGTGTACGAGCAGTACTTC. This gives the protein CSVMSGGVYEQYF.

The chain is built from TRBV20-1 and TRBJ2-6; D possibly corresponds to TRBD2 (6 bases). The germline V gene has CDR1 DFQATT and CDR2 SNEGSKA (reference sequence). This CDR3 is built from 15 residues. The V end was cut by 6 bases, the J end by 3 bases, with 15 bases between. The CDR3 region is CSAGGGDGGANVLTF. In DNA, the CDR3 is TGCAGTGCAGGAGGAGGGGACGGTGGGGCCAACGTCCTGACTTTC.

Details on this clonotype: The junction shows a germline mismatch at one end, possibly a read error. V and J are TRBV20-1 and TRBJ2-7, with 8 bases lining up with TRBD2. CDR1 and CDR2 (germline): DFQATT, SNEGSKA (reference sequence). The CDR3 totals 14 residues. CDR3 bases: TGCAGGGCTAGAGATAGCGGGGACTCCTACGAGCAGTACTTC. Protein sequence: CRARDSGDSYEQYF.

To note about this clonotype: In this CDR3 the conserved last residue, phenylalanine or tryptophan, is missing, so a read error is likely. Because the CDR3's place on the DNA is in doubt, the DNA is left out and the CDR3 is given as listed by TCRdb. V is TRBV6-2 or TRBV6-3 and J is TRBJ2-1; the table's TRBD1 call for D was not verified on the DNA. The CDR3 region is 16 residues in length, termini included. Germline CDR1 and CDR2: MNHEY and SVGEGT. The CDR3 sequence: CASGHSGTGDYNEKGG.

The chain has TRBV29-1 and TRBJ1-1, with D possibly TRBD1 on 6 matching bases. Germline loops: CDR1 SQVTM, CDR2 ANQGSEA. The CDR3 totals 13 residues. Trimming removed 8 bases at V and 0 bases at J, with 13 bases between. The CDR3 protein is CSKEQGMNTEAFF. CDR3 nucleotide sequence: TGCAGCAAAGAACAGGGAATGAACACTGAAGCTTTCTTT.

The chain has TRBV5-1 and TRBJ2-1, with D perhaps matching TRBD2 (6 bases). V was shortened by 4 bases and J by 4 bases, with 15 bases between the two germline ends. The germline CDR1 and CDR2 sequences are SGHRS and YFSETQ. The CDR3 has 15 amino acids. The CDR3, as DNA: TGCGCCAGCAGCGGAGGGGTGGGCGGTTACAATGAGCAGTTCTTC. As protein: CASSGGVGGYNEQFF.

The sample holds a few counts of this clonotype. The genes are TRBV6-4 and TRBJ2-3; 8 nucleotides match TRBD2. There are 15 residues in the CDR3. Germline V gene lookup returns CDR1 MRHNA and CDR2 SNTAGT. With V trimmed by 3 bases and J by 1 base, 3 bases remained unmatched. CDR3 sequence (DNA): TGTGCCAGCAGTGAAACAGCGGGGGGCACAGATACGCAGTATTTT. This translates into CASSETAGGTDTQYF.

This clonotype counts as large. V usage is TRBV5-1 and J usage is TRBJ2-2, with 12 bases that match TRBD2. V was pared by 4 bases and J by 0 bases, with 4 bases of the junction left unmatched. Per the germline V gene, CDR1 is SGHRS and CDR2 is YFSETQ. The CDR3 is 17 residues long. CDR3 amino acids: CASSRTSGDPNTGELFF. For the CDR3, the DNA is TGCGCCAGCAGCCGGACTAGCGGGGACCCGAACACCGGGGAGCTGTTTTTT.

The chain combines TRBV20-1 with TRBJ2-7, with 7 bases aligning to TRBD2. The germline V gene has CDR1 DFQATT and CDR2 SNEGSKA (reference sequence). The J segment lost 7 bases and the V segment lost 1 base, leaving 10 bases of the junction unmatched. CDR3 length: 14 amino acids. The CDR3 reads CSARGGGERGEQYF. CDR3 DNA sequence: TGCAGTGCTAGAGGGGGAGGGGAAAGAGGAGAGCAGTACTTC.

This clonotype has only a few counts. V and J are TRBV29-1 and TRBJ1-1; the match to TRBD1 covers 7 bases. The CDR3 runs to 13 residues. CDR1 is SQVTM, CDR2 ANQGSEA, per germline. J lost 1 base, V lost 7 bases, and 6 bases had no gene match. CDR3 loop: CSARDRENTEAFF. The CDR3 region has the DNA TGCAGCGCAAGAGACAGGGAGAACACTGAAGCTTTCTTT.

This chain links TRBV24-1 with TRBJ2-1; no reliable D call. The CDR3 consists of 9 residues. The V and J ends lost 9 bases and 6 bases respectively, with 2 bases between them. Germline CDR1 is KGHDR and CDR2 is SFDVKD. This chain's CDR3 is CATANEQFF. Here the CDR3 DNA reads TGTGCCACCGCCAATGAGCAGTTCTTC.

This sequence joins TRBV6-2 or TRBV6-3 and TRBJ2-2, with 8 bases lining up with TRBD1. Germline V lookup: CDR1 MNHEY, CDR2 SVGEGT. The CDR3 covers 14 residues. V lost 6 bases to trimming and J lost 5 bases; unmatched junction nucleotides: 5. The CDR3 DNA sequence: TGTGCCAGCAGCCAGGGACAGGCGACCGGGGAGCTGTTTTTT. It codes for CASSQGQATGELFF.

CDR3 region: CASSRDRVRAGELFF. CDR3 nucleotide sequence: TGTGCCAGCAGCCGCGACAGGGTTCGGGCCGGGGAGCTGTTTTTT. The chain carries TRBV7-6 and TRBJ2-2, with 7 nucleotides matching TRBD1. Trimming took 5 bases from V and 6 from J; bases not matched to a gene: 9. Germline CDR1 SGHVS, CDR2 FNYEAQ. CDR3 length equals 15 residues.

Comments on this clonotype: Without the conserved terminal phenylalanine or tryptophan, this CDR3 likely stems from a read error. The chain uses TRBV6-2 or TRBV6-3 and TRBJ2-2, with 9 positions matching TRBD2. The CDR3 is 16 residues long. The trim removed 7 bases at V and 3 bases at J, leaving 9 bases unmatched. The V gene's germline CDR1 is MNHEY and CDR2 SVGEGT. CDR3 sequence reads: CASKGLAGGDTGELFL. CDR3 nucleotides: TGTGCCAGCAAAGGATTGGCGGGGGGGGACACCGGGGAGCTGTTTTTG.

The V gene is TRBV7-6, the J gene TRBJ2-5; maybe TRBD1 (5 bases). Germline values: CDR1 SGHVS, CDR2 FNYEAQ. V gave up 1 base and J gave up 5 bases, with 17 bases separating them. CDR3 length: 16 amino acids. The CDR3 bases are TGTGCCAGCAGCTTAGTGGGGCTGGCAGGAAGGGAGACCCAGTACTTC. Its translation is CASSLVGLAGRETQYF.

In regard to this clonotype: The conserved phenylalanine or tryptophan normally closing the CDR3 is absent here, so this likely arose from a read error. The DNA is omitted, as the CDR3 cannot be located on it reliably, and the CDR3 follows TCRdb's listing. The CDR3 reads CASSALAGSDEQFG. This chain joins TRBV6-4 and TRBJ2-1; TRBD2, as called in the table, went unchecked against the DNA. The CDR3 has 14 amino acids, counting both end residues. Germline-derived CDR1 and CDR2 are MRHNA and SNTAGT.

V gene TRBV5-1 combines with J gene TRBJ2-4; the D is unclear. V was shortened by 2 bases and J by 2 bases, with 8 bases between the two germline ends. Looked up from germline, CDR1 is SGHRS and CDR2 is YFSETQ. The CDR3 loop spans 14 amino acids. This CDR3 is CASSFGASKNIQYF. The CDR3 DNA sequence: TGCGCCAGCAGCTTCGGAGCGTCCAAAAACATTCAGTACTTC.